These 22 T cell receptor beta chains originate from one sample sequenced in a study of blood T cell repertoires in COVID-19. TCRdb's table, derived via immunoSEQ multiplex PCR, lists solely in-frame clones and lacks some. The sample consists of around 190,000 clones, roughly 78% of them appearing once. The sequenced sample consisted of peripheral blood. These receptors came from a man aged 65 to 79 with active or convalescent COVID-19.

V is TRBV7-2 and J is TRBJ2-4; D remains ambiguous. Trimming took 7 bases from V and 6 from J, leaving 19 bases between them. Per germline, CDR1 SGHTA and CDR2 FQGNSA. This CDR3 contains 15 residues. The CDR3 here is CASNTRVGSGNIQYF. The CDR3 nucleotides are TGTGCCAGCAACACCCGGGTGGGTTCCGGAAACATTCAGTACTTC.

In nucleotides, the CDR3 is TGTGCCAGCAGCCCACTACCCGGGAGCAGGGGGCGTTATGATACGCAGTATTTT. Protein: CASSPLPGSRGRYDTQYF. The chain links TRBV7-9 to TRBJ2-3; 8 nucleotides agree with TRBD1. The J segment lost 6 bases and the V segment lost 5 bases, leaving 19 bases of the junction unmatched. Germline CDR1 and CDR2: SEHNR and FQNEAQ (reference sequence). The CDR3 totals 18 residues.

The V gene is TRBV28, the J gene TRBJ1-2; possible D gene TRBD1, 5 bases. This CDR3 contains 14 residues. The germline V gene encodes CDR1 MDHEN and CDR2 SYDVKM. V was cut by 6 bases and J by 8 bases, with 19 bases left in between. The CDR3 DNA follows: TGTGCCAGCAGGGGGCGTGGGGTCGTAAACGGCTACACCTTC. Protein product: CASRGRGVVNGYTF.

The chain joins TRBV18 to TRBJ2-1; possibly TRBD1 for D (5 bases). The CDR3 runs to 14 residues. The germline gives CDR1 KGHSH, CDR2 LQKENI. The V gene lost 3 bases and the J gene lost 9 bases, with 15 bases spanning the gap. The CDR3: CASSPGKGVREQFF. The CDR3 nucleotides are TGTGCCAGCTCACCGGGTAAAGGGGTCCGTGAGCAGTTCTTC.

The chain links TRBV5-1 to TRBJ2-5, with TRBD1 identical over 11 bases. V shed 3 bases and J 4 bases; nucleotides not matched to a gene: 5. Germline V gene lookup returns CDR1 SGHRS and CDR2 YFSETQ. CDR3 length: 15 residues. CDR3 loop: CASSWTGTGGETQYF. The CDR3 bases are TGCGCCAGCAGCTGGACCGGGACAGGGGGAGAGACCCAGTACTTC.

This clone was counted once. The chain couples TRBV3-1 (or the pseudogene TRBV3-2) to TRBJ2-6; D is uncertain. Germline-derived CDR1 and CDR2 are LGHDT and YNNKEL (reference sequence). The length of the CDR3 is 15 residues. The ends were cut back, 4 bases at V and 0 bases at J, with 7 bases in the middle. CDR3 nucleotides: TGTGCCAGCAGCCCTCGAGTCTCTGGGGCCAACGTCCTGACTTTC. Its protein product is CASSPRVSGANVLTF.

The CDR3 reads CASSYHPGQVNTEAFF. CDR3 DNA sequence: TGTGCCAGCAGTTACCATCCGGGACAGGTGAACACTGAAGCTTTCTTT. This chain joins TRBV6-2 or TRBV6-3 and TRBJ1-1, with 8 bases that match TRBD1. CDR1 and CDR2 (germline): MNHEY, SVGEGT. Trimming removed 2 bases from V and 0 bases from J; junction bases left unmatched: 5. CDR3 size: 16 residues.

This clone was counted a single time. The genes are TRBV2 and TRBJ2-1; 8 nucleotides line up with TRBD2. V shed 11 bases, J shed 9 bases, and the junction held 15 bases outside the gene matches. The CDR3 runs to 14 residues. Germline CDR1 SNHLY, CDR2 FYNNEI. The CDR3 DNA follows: TGTGCCGGTCCCCGGGAGGGTGAATTCAGTGAGCAGTTCTTC. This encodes CAGPREGEFSEQFF.

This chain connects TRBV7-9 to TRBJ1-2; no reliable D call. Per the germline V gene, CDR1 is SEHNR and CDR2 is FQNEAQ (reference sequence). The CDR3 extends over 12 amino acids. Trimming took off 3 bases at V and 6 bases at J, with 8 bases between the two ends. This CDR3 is CASSFTSDGYTF. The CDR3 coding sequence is TGTGCCAGCAGCTTCACTTCGGATGGCTACACCTTC.

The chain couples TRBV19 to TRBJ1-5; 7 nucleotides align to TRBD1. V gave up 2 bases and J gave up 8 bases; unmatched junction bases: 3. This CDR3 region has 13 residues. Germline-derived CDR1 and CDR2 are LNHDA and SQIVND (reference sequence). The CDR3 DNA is TGTGCCAGTAGTATACAGGGGGGCGAGCCCCAGCATTTT. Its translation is CASSIQGGEPQHF.

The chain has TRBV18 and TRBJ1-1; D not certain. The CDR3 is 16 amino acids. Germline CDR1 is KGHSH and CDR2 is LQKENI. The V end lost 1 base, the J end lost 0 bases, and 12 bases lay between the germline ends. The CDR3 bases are TGTGCCAGCTCACCACGTCAGGCCTTCATGAACACTGAAGCTTTCTTT. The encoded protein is CASSPRQAFMNTEAFF. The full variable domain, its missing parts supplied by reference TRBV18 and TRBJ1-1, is NAGVMQNPRHLVRRRGQEARLRCSPMKGHSHVYWYRQLPEEGLKFMVYLQKENIIDESGMPKERFSAEFPKEGPSILRIQQVVRGDSAAYFCASSPRQAFMNTEAFFGQGTRLTVV.

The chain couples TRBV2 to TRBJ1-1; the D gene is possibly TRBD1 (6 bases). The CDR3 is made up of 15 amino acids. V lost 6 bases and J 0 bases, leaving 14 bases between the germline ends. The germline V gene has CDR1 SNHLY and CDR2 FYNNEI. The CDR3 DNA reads TGTGCCAGCAGCCCGAGAACAGGGATGAACACTGAAGCTTTCTTT. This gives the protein CASSPRTGMNTEAFF.

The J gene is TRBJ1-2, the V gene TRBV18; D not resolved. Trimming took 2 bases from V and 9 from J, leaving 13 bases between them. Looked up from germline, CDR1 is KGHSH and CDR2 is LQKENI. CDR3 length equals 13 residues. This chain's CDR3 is CASSPGRPGSYTF. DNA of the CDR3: TGTGCCAGCTCACCAGGGCGCCCAGGTAGCTACACCTTC.

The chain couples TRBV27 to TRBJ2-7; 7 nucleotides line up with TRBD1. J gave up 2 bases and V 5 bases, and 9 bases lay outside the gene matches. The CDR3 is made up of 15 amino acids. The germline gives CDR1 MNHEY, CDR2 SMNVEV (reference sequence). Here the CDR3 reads CASSQRQGSAYEQYF. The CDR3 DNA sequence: TGTGCCAGCAGTCAGCGACAGGGTTCGGCCTACGAGCAGTACTTC.

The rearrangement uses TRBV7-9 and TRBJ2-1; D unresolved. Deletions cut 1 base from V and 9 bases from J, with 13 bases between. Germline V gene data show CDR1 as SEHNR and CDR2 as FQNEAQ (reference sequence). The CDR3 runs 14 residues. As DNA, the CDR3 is TGTGCCAGCAGCTTAGATACGGGTTTCGGTGAGCAGTTCTTC. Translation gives CASSLDTGFGEQFF.

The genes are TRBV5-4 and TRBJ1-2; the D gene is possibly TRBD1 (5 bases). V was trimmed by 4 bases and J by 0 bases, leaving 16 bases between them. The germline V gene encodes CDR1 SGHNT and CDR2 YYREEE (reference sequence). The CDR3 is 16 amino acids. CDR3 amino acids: CASSPGGRGSNYGYTF. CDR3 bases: TGTGCCAGCAGCCCGGGGGGTAGGGGTTCTAACTATGGCTACACCTTC.

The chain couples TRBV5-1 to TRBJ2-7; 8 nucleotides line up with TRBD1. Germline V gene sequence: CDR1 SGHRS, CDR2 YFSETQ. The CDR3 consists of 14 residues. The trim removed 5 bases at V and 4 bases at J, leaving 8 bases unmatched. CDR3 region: CASRSDRERYEQYF. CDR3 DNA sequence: TGCGCCAGCAGATCGGACAGGGAACGTTACGAGCAGTACTTC. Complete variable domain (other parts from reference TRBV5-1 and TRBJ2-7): KAGVTQTPRYLIKTRGQQVTLSCSPISGHRSVSWYQQTPGQGLQFLFEYFSETQRNKGNFPGRFSGRQFSNSRSEMNVSTLELGDSALYLCASRSDRERYEQYFGPGTRLTVT.

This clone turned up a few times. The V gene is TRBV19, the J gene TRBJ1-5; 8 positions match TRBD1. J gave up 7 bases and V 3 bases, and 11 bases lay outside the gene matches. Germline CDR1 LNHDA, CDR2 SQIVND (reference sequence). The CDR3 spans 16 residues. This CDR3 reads CASSMAGGRLRQPQHF. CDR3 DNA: TGTGCCAGTAGTATGGCAGGGGGCCGATTGAGGCAGCCCCAGCATTTT.

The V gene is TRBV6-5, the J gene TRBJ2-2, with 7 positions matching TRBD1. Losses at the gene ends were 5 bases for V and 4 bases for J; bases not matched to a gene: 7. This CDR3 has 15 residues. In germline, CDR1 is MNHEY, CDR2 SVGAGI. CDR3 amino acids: CASSLLQGSTGELFF. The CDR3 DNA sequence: TGTGCCAGCAGTCTCTTACAGGGGAGCACCGGGGAGCTGTTTTTT.

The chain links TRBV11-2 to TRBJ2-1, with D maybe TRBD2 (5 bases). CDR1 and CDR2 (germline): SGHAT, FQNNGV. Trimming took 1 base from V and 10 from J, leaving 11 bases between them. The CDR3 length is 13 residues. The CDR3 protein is CASSLGGVREQFF. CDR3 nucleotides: TGTGCCAGCAGCTTAGGGGGAGTAAGGGAGCAGTTCTTC.

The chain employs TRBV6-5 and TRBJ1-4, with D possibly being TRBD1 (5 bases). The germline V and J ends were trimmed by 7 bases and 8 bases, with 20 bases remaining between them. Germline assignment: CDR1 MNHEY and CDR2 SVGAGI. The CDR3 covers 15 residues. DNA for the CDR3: TGTGCCAGCAAAAGGGGTGGGCAGGGCGGAGAAAAACTGTTTTTT. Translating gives CASKRGGQGGEKLFF.

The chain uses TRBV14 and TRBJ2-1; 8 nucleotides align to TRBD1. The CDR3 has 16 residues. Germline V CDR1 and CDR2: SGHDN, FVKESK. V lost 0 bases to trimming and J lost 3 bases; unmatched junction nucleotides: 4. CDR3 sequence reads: CASSQDEDRVYNEQFF. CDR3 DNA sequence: TGTGCCAGCAGCCAAGATGAGGACAGGGTCTACAATGAGCAGTTCTTC.